This T cell receptor (beta chain) was sequenced during a study of T-cell memory formation after mild COVID-19. MiXCR, run by TCRdb on the 5' RACE reads, gives a single entry per CDR3 protein. Counted here are approximately 190,000 distinct CDR3 sequences, around 20% occurring once; the ten biggest clones make up roughly 2.4%. V lost 4 bases, J lost 3 bases, and 4 bases stayed unmatched. Germline CDR1 MGHRA, CDR2 YSYEKL. The CDR3 is 14 residues long. This clonotype was detected only a few times. Sequencing was carried out using PBMCs or a T cell subset sorted from them (not recorded which). This sequence was found in an adult woman who had mild COVID-19 (a few samples of this study predate the infection). Cell type and time point are not known. This sequence joins TRBV4-1 and TRBJ2-7; 9 bases fit TRBD1. The CDR3: CASSPVTGGYEQYF. CDR3 nucleotide sequence: TGCGCCAGCAGCCCCGTGACAGGGGGCTACGAGCAGTACTTC.